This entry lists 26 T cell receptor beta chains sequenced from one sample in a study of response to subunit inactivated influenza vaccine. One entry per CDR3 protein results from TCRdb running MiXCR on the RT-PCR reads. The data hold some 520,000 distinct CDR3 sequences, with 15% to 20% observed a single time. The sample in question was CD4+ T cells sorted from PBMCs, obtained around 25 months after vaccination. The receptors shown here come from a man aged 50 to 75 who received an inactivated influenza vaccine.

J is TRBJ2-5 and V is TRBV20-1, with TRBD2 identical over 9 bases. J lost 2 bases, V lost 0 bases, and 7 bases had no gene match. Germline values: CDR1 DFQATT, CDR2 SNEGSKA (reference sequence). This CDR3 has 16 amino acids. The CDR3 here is CSARDLERGAQETQYF. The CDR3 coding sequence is TGCAGTGCTAGAGACCTAGAGCGGGGGGCTCAAGAGACCCAGTACTTC.

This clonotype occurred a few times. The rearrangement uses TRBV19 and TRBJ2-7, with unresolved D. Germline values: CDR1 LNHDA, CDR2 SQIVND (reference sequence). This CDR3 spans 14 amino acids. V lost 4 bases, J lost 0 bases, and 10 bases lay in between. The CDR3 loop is CASSTARNSYEQYF. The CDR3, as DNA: TGTGCCAGTAGTACCGCCAGGAACTCCTACGAGCAGTACTTC. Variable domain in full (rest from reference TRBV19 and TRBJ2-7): DGGITQSPKYLFRKEGQNVTLSCEQNLNHDAMYWYRQDPGQGLRLIYYSQIVNDFQKGDIAEGYSVSREKKESFPLTVTSAQKNPTAFYLCASSTARNSYEQYFGPGTRLTVT.

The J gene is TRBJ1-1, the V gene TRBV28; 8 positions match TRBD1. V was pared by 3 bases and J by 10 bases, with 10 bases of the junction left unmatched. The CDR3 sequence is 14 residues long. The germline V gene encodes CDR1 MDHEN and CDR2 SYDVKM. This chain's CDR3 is CASSFQGQGRVAFF. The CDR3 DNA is TGTGCCAGCAGTTTCCAAGGACAGGGAAGGGTAGCTTTCTTT.

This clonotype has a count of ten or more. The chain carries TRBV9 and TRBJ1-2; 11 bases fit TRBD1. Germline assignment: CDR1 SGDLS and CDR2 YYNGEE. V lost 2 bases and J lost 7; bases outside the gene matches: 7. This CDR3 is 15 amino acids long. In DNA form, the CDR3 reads TGTGCCAGCAGCGTCGGAGGACAGGGGGCTGGTGGCTACACCTTC. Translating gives CASSVGGQGAGGYTF.

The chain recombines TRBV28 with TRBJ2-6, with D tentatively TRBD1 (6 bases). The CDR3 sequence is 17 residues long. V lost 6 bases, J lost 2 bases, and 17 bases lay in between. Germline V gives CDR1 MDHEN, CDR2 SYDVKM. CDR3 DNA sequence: TGTGCCAGCAGCGAACAGGGTTACGGCACTGGGGCCAACGTCCTGACTTTC. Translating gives CASSEQGYGTGANVLTF.

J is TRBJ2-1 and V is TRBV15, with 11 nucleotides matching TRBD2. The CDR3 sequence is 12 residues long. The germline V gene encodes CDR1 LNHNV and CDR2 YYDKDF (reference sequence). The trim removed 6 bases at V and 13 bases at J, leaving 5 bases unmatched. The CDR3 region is CATSPSGRPQFF. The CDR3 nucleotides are TGTGCCACCAGTCCTAGCGGGAGGCCCCAGTTCTTC.

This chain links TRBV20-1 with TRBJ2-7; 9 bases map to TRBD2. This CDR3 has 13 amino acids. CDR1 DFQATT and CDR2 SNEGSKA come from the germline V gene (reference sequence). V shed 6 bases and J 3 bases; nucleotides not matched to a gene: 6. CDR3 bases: TGCAGTGCGCGGGGGGGCAGATACTACGAGCAGTACTTC. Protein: CSARGGRYYEQYF.

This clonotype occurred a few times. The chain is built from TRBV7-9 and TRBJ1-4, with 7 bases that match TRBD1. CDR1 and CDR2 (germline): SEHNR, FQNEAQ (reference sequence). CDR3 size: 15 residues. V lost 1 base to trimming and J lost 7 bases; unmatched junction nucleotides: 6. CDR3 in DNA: TGTGCCAGCAGCTTAGACAGGGGTTTGAGTGAAAAACTGTTTTTT. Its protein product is CASSLDRGLSEKLFF.

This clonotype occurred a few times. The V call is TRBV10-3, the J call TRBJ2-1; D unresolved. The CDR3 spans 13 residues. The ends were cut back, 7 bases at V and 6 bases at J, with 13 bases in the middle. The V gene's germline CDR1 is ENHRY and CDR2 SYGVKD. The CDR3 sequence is CAINQVLGNEQFF. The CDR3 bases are TGTGCCATCAACCAAGTCCTGGGCAATGAGCAGTTCTTC.

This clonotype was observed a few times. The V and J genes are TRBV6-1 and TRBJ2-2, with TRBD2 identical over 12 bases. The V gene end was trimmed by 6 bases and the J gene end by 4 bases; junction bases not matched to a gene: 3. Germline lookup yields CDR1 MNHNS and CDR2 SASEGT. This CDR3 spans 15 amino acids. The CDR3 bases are TGTGCCAGCAGAAGGACTAGCGGGACCACCGGGGAGCTGTTTTTT. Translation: CASRRTSGTTGELFF.

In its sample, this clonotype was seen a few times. This CDR3 reads CPSSAAGPTDTQYF. In DNA, the CDR3 is TGCCCCTCCTCGGCAGCGGGACCCACAGATACGCAGTATTTT. The chain employs TRBV20-1 and TRBJ2-3; 7 bases are shared with TRBD2. Germline-derived CDR1 and CDR2 are DFQATT and SNEGSKA (reference sequence). The CDR3 sequence is 14 residues long.

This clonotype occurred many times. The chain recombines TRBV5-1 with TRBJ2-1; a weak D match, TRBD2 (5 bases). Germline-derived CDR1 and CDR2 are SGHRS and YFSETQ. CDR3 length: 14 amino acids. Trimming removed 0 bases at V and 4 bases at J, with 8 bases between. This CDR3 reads CASSLGEPYNEQFF. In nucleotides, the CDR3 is TGCGCCAGCAGCTTGGGGGAGCCATACAATGAGCAGTTCTTC. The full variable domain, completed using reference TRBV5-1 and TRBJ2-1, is KAGVTQTPRYLIKTRGQQVTLSCSPISGHRSVSWYQQTPGQGLQFLFEYFSETQRNKGNFPGRFSGRQFSNSRSEMNVSTLELGDSALYLCASSLGEPYNEQFFGPGTRLTVL.

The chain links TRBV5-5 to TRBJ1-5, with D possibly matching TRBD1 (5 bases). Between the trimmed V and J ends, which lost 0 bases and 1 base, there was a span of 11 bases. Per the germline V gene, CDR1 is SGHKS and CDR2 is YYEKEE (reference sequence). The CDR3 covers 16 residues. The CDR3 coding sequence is TGTGCCAGCAGCTTGGTTGGGGCTCAAAGCAATCAGCCCCAGCATTTT. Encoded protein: CASSLVGAQSNQPQHF.

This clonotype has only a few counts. The CDR3 nucleotides are TGTGCCAGCAGGGGGACAGGCGGGAACACCGGGGAGCTGTTTTTT. This codes for CASRGTGGNTGELFF. The chain has TRBV6-1 and TRBJ2-2; 8 positions agree with TRBD1. CDR1 and CDR2 (germline): MNHNS, SASEGT. CDR3 size: 15 residues. V lost 6 bases and J lost 1; bases outside the gene matches: 4.

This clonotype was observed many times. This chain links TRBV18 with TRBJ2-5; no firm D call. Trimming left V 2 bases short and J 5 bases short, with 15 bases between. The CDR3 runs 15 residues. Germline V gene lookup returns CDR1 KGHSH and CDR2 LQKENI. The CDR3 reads CASSPGAGVGETQYF. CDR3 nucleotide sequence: TGTGCCAGCTCACCAGGTGCAGGAGTTGGTGAGACCCAGTACTTC. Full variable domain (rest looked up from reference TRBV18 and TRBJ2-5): NAGVMQNPRHLVRRRGQEARLRCSPMKGHSHVYWYRQLPEEGLKFMVYLQKENIIDESGMPKERFSAEFPKEGPSILRIQQVVRGDSAAYFCASSPGAGVGETQYFGPGTRLLVL.

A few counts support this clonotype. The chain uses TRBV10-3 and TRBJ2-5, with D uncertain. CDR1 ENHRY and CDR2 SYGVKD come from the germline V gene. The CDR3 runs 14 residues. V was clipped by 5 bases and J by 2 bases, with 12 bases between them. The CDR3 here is CAISLPGGQETQYF. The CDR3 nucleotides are TGTGCCATCAGTTTACCCGGCGGTCAAGAGACCCAGTACTTC.

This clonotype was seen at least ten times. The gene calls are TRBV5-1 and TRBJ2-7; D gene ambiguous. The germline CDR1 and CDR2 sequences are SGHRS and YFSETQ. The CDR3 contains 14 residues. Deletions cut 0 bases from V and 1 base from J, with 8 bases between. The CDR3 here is CASSLGAGSYEQYF. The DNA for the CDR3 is TGCGCCAGCAGCTTGGGGGCCGGTTCCTACGAGCAGTACTTC.

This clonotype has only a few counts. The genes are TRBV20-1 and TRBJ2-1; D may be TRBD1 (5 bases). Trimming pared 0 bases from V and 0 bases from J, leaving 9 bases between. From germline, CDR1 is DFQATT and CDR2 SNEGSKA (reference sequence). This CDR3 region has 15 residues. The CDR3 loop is CSAREQASSYNEQFF. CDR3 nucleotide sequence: TGCAGTGCTAGAGAACAGGCGAGCTCCTACAATGAGCAGTTCTTC.

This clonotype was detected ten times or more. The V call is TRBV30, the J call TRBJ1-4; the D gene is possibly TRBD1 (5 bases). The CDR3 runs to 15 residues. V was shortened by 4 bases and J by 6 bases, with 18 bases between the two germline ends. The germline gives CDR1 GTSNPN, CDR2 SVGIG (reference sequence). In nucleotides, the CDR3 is TGTGCCTGGACCCAGCCAGGGACCCATTATGAAAAACTGTTTTTT. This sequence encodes CAWTQPGTHYEKLFF.

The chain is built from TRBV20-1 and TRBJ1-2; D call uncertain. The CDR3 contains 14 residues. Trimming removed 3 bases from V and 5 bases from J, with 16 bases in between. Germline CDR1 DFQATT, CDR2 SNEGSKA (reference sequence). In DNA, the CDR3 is TGCAGTGCTAGTGACGGAGGGTGGCTTTATGGCTACACCTTC. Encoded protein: CSASDGGWLYGYTF.

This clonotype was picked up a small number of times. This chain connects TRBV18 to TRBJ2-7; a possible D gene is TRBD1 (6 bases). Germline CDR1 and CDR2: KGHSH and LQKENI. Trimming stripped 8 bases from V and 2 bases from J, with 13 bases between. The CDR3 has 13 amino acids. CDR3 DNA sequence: TGTGCCAGCACTACAGGGTTCGCCTACGAGCAGTACTTC. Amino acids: CASTTGFAYEQYF.

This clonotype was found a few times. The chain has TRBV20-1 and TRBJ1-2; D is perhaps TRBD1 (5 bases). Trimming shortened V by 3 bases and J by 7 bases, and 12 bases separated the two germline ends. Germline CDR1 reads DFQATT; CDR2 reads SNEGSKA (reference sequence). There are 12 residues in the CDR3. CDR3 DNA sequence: TGCAGTGCTAGCGGTGGGGCGAGTGGCTACACCTTC. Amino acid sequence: CSASGGASGYTF.

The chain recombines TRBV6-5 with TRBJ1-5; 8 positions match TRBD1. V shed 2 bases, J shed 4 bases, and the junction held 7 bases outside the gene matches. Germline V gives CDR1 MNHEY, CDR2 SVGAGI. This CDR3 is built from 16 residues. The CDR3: CASSYTWTGNNQPQHF. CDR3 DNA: TGTGCCAGCAGTTACACCTGGACAGGGAATAATCAGCCCCAGCATTTT.

The CDR3 here is CSVEGSGGTADTQYF. Written as DNA, the CDR3 is TGCAGCGTTGAAGGATCCGGCGGGACCGCAGATACGCAGTATTTT. The rearrangement uses TRBV29-1 and TRBJ2-3, with a weak D call TRBD2 (6 bases). Trimming removed 1 base at V and 4 bases at J, with 15 bases between. CDR1 is SQVTM, CDR2 ANQGSEA, per germline. The CDR3 loop spans 15 amino acids.

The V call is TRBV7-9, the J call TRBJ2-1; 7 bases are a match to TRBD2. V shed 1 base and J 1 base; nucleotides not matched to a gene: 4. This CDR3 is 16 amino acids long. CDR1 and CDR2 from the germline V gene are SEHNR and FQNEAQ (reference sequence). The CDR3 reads CASSLVRERSYNEQFF. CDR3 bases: TGTGCCAGCAGCTTAGTGCGGGAGAGGTCCTACAATGAGCAGTTCTTC.

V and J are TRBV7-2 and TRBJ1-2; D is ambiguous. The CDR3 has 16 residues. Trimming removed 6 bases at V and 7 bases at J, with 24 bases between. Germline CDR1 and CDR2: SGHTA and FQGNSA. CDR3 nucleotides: TGTGCCAGCAGTCCCGAGGATAGGGCTATAATAGGTGGCTACACCTTC. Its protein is CASSPEDRAIIGGYTF.